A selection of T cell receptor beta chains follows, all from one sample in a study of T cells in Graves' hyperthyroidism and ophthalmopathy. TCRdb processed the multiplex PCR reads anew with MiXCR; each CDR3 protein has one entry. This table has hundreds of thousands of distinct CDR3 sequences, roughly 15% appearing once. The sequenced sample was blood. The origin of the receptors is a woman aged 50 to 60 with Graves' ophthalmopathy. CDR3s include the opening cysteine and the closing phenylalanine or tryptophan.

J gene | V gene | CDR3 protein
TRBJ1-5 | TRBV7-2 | CASSPQMSNQPQHF
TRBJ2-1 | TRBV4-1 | CASSQVRGSGRSYNEQFF
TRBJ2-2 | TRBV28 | CASSSETVIISGELFF
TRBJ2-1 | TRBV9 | CASSVGLSEQFF
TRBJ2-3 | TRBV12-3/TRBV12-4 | CASSPVAGDSDTQYF
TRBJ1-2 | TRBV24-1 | CATSASTGANYGYTF
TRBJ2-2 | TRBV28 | CASSRGRATGELFF
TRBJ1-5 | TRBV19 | CASRQNPGSNNQPQHF
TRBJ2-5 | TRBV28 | CATVNRYQETQYF
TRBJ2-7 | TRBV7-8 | CASSSDRPIPYEQYF
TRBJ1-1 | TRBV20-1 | CSARPLVNTEAFF
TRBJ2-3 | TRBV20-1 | CSARGTSGSSDTQYF
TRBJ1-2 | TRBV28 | CASTNNRQGGGGYTF
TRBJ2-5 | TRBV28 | CASSLFEQVTETQYF
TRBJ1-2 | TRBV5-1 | CASSESGTGFHYGYTF
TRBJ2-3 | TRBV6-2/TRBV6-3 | CASRRQGGTDAQYF
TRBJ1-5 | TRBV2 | CASSDGTKSNQPQHF
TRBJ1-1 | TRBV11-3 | CASSLEGYSGQGFGEAFF
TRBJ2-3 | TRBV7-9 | CASSRASGRTDTQYF
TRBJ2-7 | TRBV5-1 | CASRVNGSQYEQYF
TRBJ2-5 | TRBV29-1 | CSVGPQAAGGTQYF
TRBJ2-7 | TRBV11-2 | CASSLVGLLERETSYEQYF
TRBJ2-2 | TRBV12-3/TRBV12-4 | CASSPQAGVGELFF
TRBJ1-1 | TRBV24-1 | CATSDGTKAFF
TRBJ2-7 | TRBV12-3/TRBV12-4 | CASRGGTTYEQYF
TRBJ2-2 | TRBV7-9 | CASSSADRANTGELFF
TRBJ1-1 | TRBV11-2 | CASSFTGEAFF
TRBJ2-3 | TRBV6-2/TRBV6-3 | CASHLGLAGVSDTQYF
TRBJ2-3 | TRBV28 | CASSLSPARSGRSLYF
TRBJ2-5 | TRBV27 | CASSSNRVETQYF
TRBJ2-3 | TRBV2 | CASMGAGTDTQYF
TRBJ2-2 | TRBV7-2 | CASSYSGTGNTGELFF
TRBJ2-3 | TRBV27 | CASSLIRDILRTPTDTQYF
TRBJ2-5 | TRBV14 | CASSHRVGATSGSETQYF
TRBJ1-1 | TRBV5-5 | CASSLQGPGNTEAFF
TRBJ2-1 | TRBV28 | CASSPSGRIYYNEQFF
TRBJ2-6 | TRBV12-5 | CASGSTVSGANVLTF
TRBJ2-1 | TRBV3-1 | CASSQTSGRENEQFF
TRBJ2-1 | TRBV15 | CATSRGGWQNNEQFF
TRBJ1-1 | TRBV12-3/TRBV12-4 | CASSLMSRVNTEAFF
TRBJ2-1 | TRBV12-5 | CASEGQGARVNEQFF
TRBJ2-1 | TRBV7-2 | CASSPWGQSEQFF
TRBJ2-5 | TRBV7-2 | CASSYLRGRGETQYF
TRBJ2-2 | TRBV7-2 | CASSLRWDSNTGELFF
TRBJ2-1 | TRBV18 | CASSLTSGTNNEQFF
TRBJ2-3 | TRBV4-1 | CASSYNSGGSADTQYF
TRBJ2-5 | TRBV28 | CASSSPGQAFPPETQYF
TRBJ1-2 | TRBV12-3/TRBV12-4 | CASSFSGGGNYGYTF
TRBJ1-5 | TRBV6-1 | CASSVLSSNQPQHF
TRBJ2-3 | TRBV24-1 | CATGTLGTGAATDTQYF
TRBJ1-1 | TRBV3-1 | CASRAGPPMNTEAFF
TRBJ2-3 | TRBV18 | CASSPFPSGSSADTQYF
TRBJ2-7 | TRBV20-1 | CSARDGTFRIYEQYF
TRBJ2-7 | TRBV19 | CASRLQGGHEQYF
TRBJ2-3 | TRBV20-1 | CSADGAGSTDTQYF
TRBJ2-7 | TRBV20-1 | CSARQTGSNYEQYF
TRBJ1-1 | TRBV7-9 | CASSYPKSNLNTEAFF
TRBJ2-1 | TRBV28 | CASKPGRAYNEQFF